Shown below are 7 T cell receptor beta chains from a single sample sequenced in a study of T cell responses to AZD1222 COVID-19 vaccine. Assay used: immunoSEQ multiplex PCR; TCRdb lists only in-frame clones, some missing. The sample holds some 95,000 clones, more than 75% seen once. This specimen consisted of peripheral blood, obtained 28 days after the second AZD1222 dose. The receptors derive from an adult who received the AZD1222 COVID-19 vaccine.

The CDR3 DNA reads TGTGCCACCAGCAGCCGGCAGGGTTCGGGCCAGCCCCAGCATTTT. Protein sequence: CATSSRQGSGQPQHF. The chain carries TRBV15 and TRBJ1-5, with a weak D call TRBD1 (5 bases). Germline lookup yields CDR1 LNHNV and CDR2 YYDKDF (reference sequence). This CDR3 comprises 15 residues. The ends were cut back, 3 bases at V and 7 bases at J, with 16 bases in the middle. Filled out from reference TRBV15 and TRBJ1-5, the complete variable domain reads DAMVIQNPRYQVTQFGKPVTLSCSQTLNHNVMYWYQQKSSQAPKLLFHYYDKDFNNEADTPDNFQSRRPNTSFCFLDIRSPGLGDTAMYLCATSSRQGSGQPQHFGDGTRLSIL.

The chain couples TRBV7-9 to TRBJ2-7; unclear D gene. CDR1 SEHNR and CDR2 FQNEAQ come from the germline V gene (reference sequence). V lost 11 bases, J lost 2 bases, and 13 bases lay in between. This CDR3 is 12 amino acids long. The CDR3 DNA sequence: TGTGCCGCCGGCGGCAGTGCCTACGAGCAGTACTTC. Protein: CAAGGSAYEQYF.

The rearrangement uses TRBV27 and TRBJ1-1; 9 nucleotides match TRBD1. V was clipped by 2 bases and J by 3 bases; unmatched bases: 13. Germline-derived CDR1 and CDR2 are MNHEY and SMNVEV (reference sequence). The CDR3 has 18 amino acids. In DNA, the CDR3 is TGTGCCAGCAGTTTAGTAGGGACAGGGAAGCAGGTGTACACTGAAGCTTTCTTT. It yields the protein CASSLVGTGKQVYTEAFF.

The J gene is TRBJ2-5, the V gene TRBV12-5; D gene uncertain. Trimming shortened V by 1 base and J by 2 bases, and 5 bases separated the two germline ends. The V gene's germline CDR1 is LGHNT and CDR2 FRNRAP. The CDR3 is 13 amino acids. This chain's CDR3 is CASGLAVQETQYF. CDR3 DNA sequence: TGTGCTAGTGGTTTGGCAGTTCAAGAGACCCAGTACTTC.

This clone was seen repeatedly, ten times or more. This chain links TRBV9 with TRBJ2-1, with a tentative D call TRBD2 (6 bases). The CDR3 has 16 amino acids. The germline V gene has CDR1 SGDLS and CDR2 YYNGEE. V was trimmed by 3 bases and J by 1 base, leaving 14 bases between them. The CDR3 sequence: CASSEGSSVSYNEQFF. The CDR3 DNA reads as TGTGCCAGCAGCGAGGGTTCTAGCGTTTCCTACAATGAGCAGTTCTTC.

This chain uses TRBV6-1 with TRBJ2-3; D possibly corresponds to TRBD2 (6 bases). V was pared by 3 bases and J by 1 base, with 14 bases between. Germline CDR1 MNHNS, CDR2 SASEGT. This CDR3 is 16 amino acids long. This CDR3 reads CASSEEDGRGTDTQYF. The CDR3 region has the DNA TGTGCCAGCAGTGAGGAAGACGGGAGAGGCACAGATACGCAGTATTTT.

The rearrangement uses TRBV6-6 and TRBJ1-2; 7 bases match TRBD1. CDR3 length: 14 residues. Germline-derived CDR1 and CDR2 are MNHNY and SVGAGI (reference sequence). The V gene end was trimmed by 2 bases and the J gene end by 7 bases; junction bases not matched to a gene: 7. The CDR3 DNA reads as TGTGCCAGCAGTTACGAGGGCAGGGGGTCTGGCTACACCTTC. It encodes CASSYEGRGSGYTF.